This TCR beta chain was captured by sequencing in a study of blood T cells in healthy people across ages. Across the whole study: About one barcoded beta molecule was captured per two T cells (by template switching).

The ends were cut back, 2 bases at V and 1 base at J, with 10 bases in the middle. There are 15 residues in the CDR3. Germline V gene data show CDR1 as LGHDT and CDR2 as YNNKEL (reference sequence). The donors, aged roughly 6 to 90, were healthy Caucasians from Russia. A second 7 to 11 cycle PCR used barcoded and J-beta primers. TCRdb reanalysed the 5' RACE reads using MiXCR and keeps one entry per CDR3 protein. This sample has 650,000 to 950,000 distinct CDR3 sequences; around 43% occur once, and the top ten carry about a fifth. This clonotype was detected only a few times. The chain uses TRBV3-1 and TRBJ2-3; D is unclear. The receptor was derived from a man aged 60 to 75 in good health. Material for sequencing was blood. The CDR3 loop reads CASSQTVLGTDTQYF. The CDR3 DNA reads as TGTGCCAGCAGCCAAACGGTTCTGGGCACAGATACGCAGTATTTT.